A single sample gave rise to the 3 T cell receptor beta chains below, sequenced in a study of control samples from healthy donors and cancer patients. Here immunoSEQ multiplex PCR was the method, and the copy in TCRdb shows in-frame clones only, minus some. This repertoire shows about 180,000 clones, around 91% found once; its top ten account for around 1.5%. Specimen: blood. The receptors originated from a woman aged 50 to 60 in good health.

This chain uses TRBV5-1 with TRBJ1-4; 8 positions agree with TRBD1. Germline lookup yields CDR1 SGHRS and CDR2 YFSETQ. This CDR3 spans 15 amino acids. Trimming removed 0 bases from V and 7 bases from J; junction bases left unmatched: 5. CDR3 amino acids: CASSLAGQGAEKLFF. The CDR3 DNA follows: TGCGCCAGCAGCTTGGCCGGACAGGGCGCTGAAAAACTGTTTTTT.

The V call is TRBV4-1, the J call TRBJ1-1; no reliable D call. V was pared by 4 bases and J by 6 bases, with 15 bases between. The CDR3 runs 14 residues. The V gene's germline CDR1 is MGHRA and CDR2 YSYEKL. This CDR3 reads CASSPTPGFAEAFF. CDR3 in DNA: TGCGCCAGCAGCCCGACCCCGGGGTTCGCTGAAGCTTTCTTT.

This clone has a handful of counts. The chain recombines TRBV28 with TRBJ2-7, with D maybe TRBD2 (5 bases). Germline CDR1 reads MDHEN; CDR2 reads SYDVKM. The CDR3 is made up of 13 amino acids. Trimming took 6 bases from V and 3 from J, leaving 12 bases between them. This CDR3 reads CASRGRGFYEQYF. The CDR3 DNA follows: TGTGCCAGCAGGGGCCGGGGATTCTACGAGCAGTACTTC.